This TCR beta chain comes out of a study of T cells after posttransplantation cyclophosphamide. On this clone: What it binds is unknown.

The naive gate required viable CD3+CD4+ or CD3+CD8+ cells with CCR7+CD45RA+CD45RO-CD95-CD27+CD28+ phenotype. Sequencing was performed with immunoSEQ multiplex PCR; in TCRdb, only in-frame clones are kept and a portion is missing. The sample consists of about 16,000 clones, 94% of them appearing once. V was clipped by 1 base and J by 2 bases, with 9 bases between them. The germline V gene has CDR1 SGHRS and CDR2 YFSETQ. There are 14 residues in the CDR3. Regarding the study as a whole: Donor CD8+ memory clones often dominated recipient blood repertoires at later times. Skin or GI-infiltrating T cells shared few TRB sequences with blood.

This receptor was taken from a woman in her forties or fifties in good health and a related stem cell transplant donor. The sample taken for sequencing was naive CD4+ T cells sorted from blood. The chain combines TRBV5-1 with TRBJ1-1; D remains unclear. The CDR3 nucleotides read TGCGCCAGCAGCTTGACGGGTAGCAACACTGAAGCTTTCTTT. This gives the protein CASSLTGSNTEAFF.